This T cell receptor (beta chain) was captured by sequencing in a study of cytomegalovirus exposure and HLA in healthy donors. Study as a whole: The Caucasian-associated ancestry cluster contained 81% of the roughly 390 genotyped donors. Study-level findings and limits: According to the study, approximately 150 TCR beta chains were cytomegalovirus-associated.

As regards this clone: As yet, its antigen is unknown.

CDR1 SGHTA and CDR2 FQGNSA come from the germline V gene. The CDR3 is 15 residues long. V lost 5 bases to trimming and J lost 1 base; unmatched junction nucleotides: 6. The PCR employed 60 Vbeta primers together with 13 Jbeta primers. Sequencing used immunoSEQ multiplex PCR; TCRdb keeps in-frame clones, though not all of them. The sample has about 140,000 clones; 75% to 90% are singletons. The source is a woman in her 50s in good health and CMV-seropositive. V gene TRBV7-2 combines with J gene TRBJ2-7; 9 bases match TRBD2. Sequencing was carried out using PBMCs. The CDR3 region has the DNA TGTGCCAGCAGCCGCGGGAGGGTTCGATCCTACGAGCAGTACTTC. Its translation is CASSRGRVRSYEQYF.